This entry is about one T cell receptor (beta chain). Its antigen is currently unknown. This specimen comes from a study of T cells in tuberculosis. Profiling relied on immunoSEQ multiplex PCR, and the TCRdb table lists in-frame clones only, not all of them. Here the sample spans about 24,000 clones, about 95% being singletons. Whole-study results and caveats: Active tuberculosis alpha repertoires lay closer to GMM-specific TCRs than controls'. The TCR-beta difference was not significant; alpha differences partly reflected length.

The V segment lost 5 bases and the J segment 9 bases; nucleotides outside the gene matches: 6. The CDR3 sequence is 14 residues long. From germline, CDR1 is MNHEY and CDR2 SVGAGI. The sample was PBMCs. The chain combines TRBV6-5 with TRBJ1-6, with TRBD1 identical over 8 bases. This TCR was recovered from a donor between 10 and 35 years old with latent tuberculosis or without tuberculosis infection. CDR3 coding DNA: TGTGCCAGCAGTACCCGACAGGGGCGTTCACCCCTCCACTTT. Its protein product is CASSTRQGRSPLHF.